The 27 T cell receptor beta chains presented below share a single source sample, sequenced in a study of identical twins. TCRdb re-called the 5' RACE reads with MiXCR, one entry per CDR3 protein. The sample carries about 190,000 distinct CDR3 sequences, 15% recorded once. The same data also contributed to another study, on T cells expressing NK-cell markers.

Sequenced: CD8+ T cells sorted from blood. The receptors derive from a woman in her late teens or twenties in good health.

This clonotype was picked up many times. The V call is TRBV29-1, the J call TRBJ2-1, with 10 bases aligning to TRBD2. Unmatched junction bases numbered 3, after V lost 6 bases and J lost 4 bases. Germline loops: CDR1 SQVTM, CDR2 ANQGSEA. This CDR3 has 13 amino acids. Here the CDR3 DNA reads TGCAGCGTGGGGACTAGCGCTTACAATGAGCAGTTCTTC. It is translated as CSVGTSAYNEQFF.

CDR3 nucleotides: TGTGCCAGCAAGATGGGGACTAGCGCCACAGATACGCAGTATTTT. It translates to CASKMGTSATDTQYF. This chain links TRBV12-3 or TRBV12-4 with TRBJ2-3, with 10 positions matching TRBD2. The V and J ends lost 7 bases and 2 bases, in that order; junction bases with no gene match: 6. The CDR3 has 15 amino acids.

In its sample, this clonotype was seen a few times. The rearrangement links TRBV7-9 to TRBJ1-2; D is uncertain. Germline CDR1 reads SEHNR; CDR2 reads FQNEAQ (reference sequence). Trimming stripped 0 bases from V and 3 bases from J, with 5 bases between. This CDR3 has 13 amino acids. This CDR3 reads CASSLARHYGYTF. The CDR3 DNA is TGTGCCAGCAGCTTAGCCAGGCACTATGGCTACACCTTC.

This chain's CDR3 is CAWSWGTTGELFF. CDR3 nucleotides: TGTGCCTGGAGTTGGGGGACAACCGGGGAGCTGTTTTTT. This chain uses TRBV30 with TRBJ2-2; D is perhaps TRBD1 (6 bases). The germline V and J ends were trimmed by 2 bases and 5 bases, with 9 bases remaining between them. The CDR3 consists of 13 residues. Germline V gene data show CDR1 as GTSNPN and CDR2 as SVGIG (reference sequence).

This clonotype occurred many times. CDR3 protein: CASSARGLANSPLHF. In DNA, the CDR3 is TGTGCCAGCAGCGCTAGAGGTCTTGCTAATTCACCCCTCCACTTT. The chain links TRBV7-8 to TRBJ1-6; D ambiguous. The germline CDR1 and CDR2 sequences are SGHVS and FQNEAQ. The CDR3 runs 15 residues. Between the trimmed V and J ends, which lost 5 bases and 6 bases, there was a span of 14 bases.

The chain employs TRBV7-6 and TRBJ2-7; D might be TRBD2 (6 bases). This CDR3 is built from 16 residues. In germline, CDR1 is SGHVS, CDR2 FNYEAQ. Deletions cut 1 base from V and 4 bases from J, with 17 bases between. CDR3 region: CASSLGSRGYLYEQYF. CDR3 bases: TGTGCCAGCAGCTTAGGTTCTCGGGGGTACCTGTACGAGCAGTACTTC. Variable domain in full (rest from reference TRBV7-6 and TRBJ2-7): GAGVSQSPRYKVTKRGQDVALRCDPISGHVSLYWYRQALGQGPEFLTYFNYEAQQDKSGLPNDRFSAERPEGSISTLTIQRTEQRDSAMYRCASSLGSRGYLYEQYFGPGTRLTVT.

This chain's CDR3 is CASGASSYNEQFF. Written as DNA, the CDR3 is TGTGCCAGCGGGGCGAGCTCCTACAATGAGCAGTTCTTC. The chain couples TRBV11-2 to TRBJ2-1; perhaps TRBD1 as D (5 bases). The CDR3 is made up of 13 amino acids. V lost 8 bases, J lost 0 bases, and 8 bases lay in between. Germline CDR1 and CDR2: SGHAT and FQNNGV. Supplemented by reference TRBV11-2 and TRBJ2-1, the full variable domain reads EAGVAQSPRYKIIEKRQSVAFWCNPISGHATLYWYQQILGQGPKLLIQFQNNGVVDDSQLPKDRFSAERLKGVDSTLKIQPAKLEDSAVYLCASGASSYNEQFFGPGTRLTVL.

The chain joins TRBV11-2 to TRBJ2-1; D unresolved. Germline V gene lookup returns CDR1 SGHAT and CDR2 FQNNGV. Trimming stripped 0 bases from V and 7 bases from J, with 4 bases between. The CDR3 loop spans 12 amino acids. The CDR3 protein is CASSLDANEQFF. The CDR3 DNA follows: TGTGCCAGCAGCTTAGACGCGAATGAGCAGTTCTTC.

The chain couples TRBV7-9 to TRBJ2-2; a possible D gene is TRBD2 (5 bases). Germline V gene sequence: CDR1 SEHNR, CDR2 FQNEAQ (reference sequence). The CDR3 runs 16 residues. Trimming shortened V by 0 bases and J by 1 base, and 9 bases separated the two germline ends. The CDR3 loop is CASSLAHRGNTGELFF. Written as DNA, the CDR3 is TGTGCCAGCAGCTTAGCGCATCGGGGGAACACCGGGGAGCTGTTTTTT.

This clonotype has more than one count but fewer than ten. This chain connects TRBV12-3 or TRBV12-4 to TRBJ2-1; a weak D match, TRBD2 (6 bases). CDR3 length equals 16 residues. The ends were cut back, 2 bases at V and 3 bases at J, with 14 bases in the middle. The DNA for the CDR3 is TGTGCCAGCAGTTTAACACCCCGACTAGTCTACAATGAGCAGTTCTTC. Its protein is CASSLTPRLVYNEQFF.

J is TRBJ2-7 and V is TRBV11-2, with D unresolved. The V and J ends lost 1 base and 6 bases respectively, with 16 bases between them. CDR1 SGHAT and CDR2 FQNNGV come from the germline V gene. CDR3 size: 15 residues. CDR3 bases: TGTGCCAGCAGCTTAGGTCCGGCGCTGCGACCCGAGCAGTACTTC. The encoded protein is CASSLGPALRPEQYF.

This clonotype was counted between two and nine times. The rearrangement uses TRBV4-3 and TRBJ2-1; TRBD1 or TRBD2 may be the D gene (5 bases each). The CDR3 length is 15 residues. The germline V gene encodes CDR1 LGHNA and CDR2 YSLEER. V lost 1 base and J 9 bases, leaving 16 bases between the germline ends. The CDR3 sequence: CASSQGGTSATEQFF. For the CDR3, the DNA is TGCGCCAGCAGCCAAGGTGGGACCTCGGCGACTGAGCAGTTCTTC.

This clonotype turned up a few times. The chain employs TRBV5-1 and TRBJ2-1, with 9 positions matching TRBD2. The CDR3 covers 13 residues. Germline trimming cut 9 bases from V and 7 bases from J; bases unmatched to any gene: 8. The germline gives CDR1 SGHRS, CDR2 YFSETQ. The CDR3 spells CATSAGGRNEQFF. The CDR3 DNA sequence: TGCGCCACCTCGGCGGGGGGGAGGAATGAGCAGTTCTTC.

This clonotype was counted between two and nine times. CDR3 amino acids: CASSWMGLLTDTQYF. The CDR3 DNA sequence: TGTGCCAGCAGCTGGATGGGACTTCTCACAGATACGCAGTATTTT. V gene TRBV5-5 combines with J gene TRBJ2-3; tentative D call: TRBD2 (6 bases). The germline V gene encodes CDR1 SGHKS and CDR2 YYEKEE (reference sequence). The CDR3 contains 15 residues. With 3 bases removed from V and 2 bases from J, the gap between germline ends came to 13 bases.

This clonotype was detected a few times. The J gene is TRBJ1-1, the V gene TRBV7-8; the D gene is possibly TRBD1 (6 bases). The V and J ends lost 3 bases and 4 bases respectively, with 12 bases between them. This CDR3 spans 14 amino acids. Germline V lookup: CDR1 SGHVS, CDR2 FQNEAQ. The CDR3 here is CASSFDRRRTEAFF. Written as DNA, the CDR3 is TGTGCCAGCAGCTTTGACAGGCGGCGCACTGAAGCTTTCTTT.

V and J are TRBV7-9 and TRBJ2-1, with TRBD2 identical over 9 bases. Per germline, CDR1 SEHNR and CDR2 FQNEAQ (reference sequence). V dropped 5 bases and J dropped 6; count of bases not matched to a gene: 11. The length of the CDR3 is 16 residues. The CDR3 DNA follows: TGTGCCAGCAGCGTAACTAGCGGGCCCAACTTCAATGAGCAGTTCTTC. Translating gives CASSVTSGPNFNEQFF.

The sample holds a few counts of this clonotype. This chain uses TRBV7-6 with TRBJ2-7; D perhaps matches TRBD2 (5 bases). This CDR3 is built from 15 residues. CDR1 and CDR2 (germline): SGHVS, FNYEAQ. V lost 5 bases and J lost 0, with 14 bases in between. CDR3 bases: TGTGCCAGCAGCCTCCTGGGGAGCTTCTCCTACGAGCAGTACTTC. It yields the protein CASSLLGSFSYEQYF. Variable domain in full (rest from reference TRBV7-6 and TRBJ2-7): GAGVSQSPRYKVTKRGQDVALRCDPISGHVSLYWYRQALGQGPEFLTYFNYEAQQDKSGLPNDRFSAERPEGSISTLTIQRTEQRDSAMYRCASSLLGSFSYEQYFGPGTRLTVT.

This clonotype came up many times. This chain connects TRBV12-3 or TRBV12-4 to TRBJ2-4; no firm D call. CDR3 size: 14 residues. Trimming removed 2 bases at V and 2 bases at J, with 7 bases between. The CDR3, as DNA: TGTGCCAGCAGTTTAAGGGCTCCCAAAAACATTCAGTACTTC. Translating it yields CASSLRAPKNIQYF.

J is TRBJ2-1 and V is TRBV6-2 or TRBV6-3, with 7 bases matching TRBD2. Germline CDR1 MNHEY, CDR2 SVGEGT. The CDR3 length is 14 residues. The junction had 9 bases not matched to a gene; V was cut back by 10 bases and J by 3 bases. This CDR3 is CATAGLEGYNEQFF. CDR3 in DNA: TGTGCCACCGCCGGACTAGAAGGCTACAATGAGCAGTTCTTC.

The genes are TRBV29-1 and TRBJ2-7, with 7 positions matching TRBD1. Trimming took 7 bases from V and 5 from J; bases not matched to a gene: 11. CDR3 length: 13 residues. CDR1 SQVTM and CDR2 ANQGSEA come from the germline V gene. DNA of the CDR3: TGCAGCGCGCACCGACAGGGAATCAACGAGCAGTACTTC. This encodes CSAHRQGINEQYF.

This clonotype was seen more than once but under ten times. The CDR3 coding sequence is TGTGCCAGCAGCACGGCGGAGAACGAGCAGTACTTC. Encoded protein: CASSTAENEQYF. The chain employs TRBV7-6 and TRBJ2-7; no clear D gene. V was clipped by 5 bases and J by 5 bases, with 10 bases between them. CDR1 and CDR2 from the germline V gene are SGHVS and FNYEAQ. The CDR3 has 12 amino acids.

V is TRBV27 and J is TRBJ2-1; D call uncertain. The CDR3 extends over 15 amino acids. Germline assignment: CDR1 MNHEY and CDR2 SMNVEV (reference sequence). V lost 5 bases and J 2 bases, leaving 13 bases between the germline ends. The CDR3 is CASSPGRLAYNEQFF. CDR3 bases: TGTGCCAGCAGTCCCGGACGGCTCGCCTACAATGAGCAGTTCTTC.

In its sample, this clonotype was seen a few times. The rearrangement links TRBV6-5 to TRBJ2-2, with 8 bases fitting TRBD1. The length of the CDR3 is 14 residues. Germline V gene lookup returns CDR1 MNHEY and CDR2 SVGAGI. V lost 4 bases, J lost 4 bases, and 2 bases stayed unmatched. Here the CDR3 reads CASSSTGGTGELFF. CDR3 sequence (DNA): TGTGCCAGCAGTTCCACAGGGGGCACCGGGGAGCTGTTTTTT.

J is TRBJ2-1 and V is TRBV19, with 11 bases aligning to TRBD2. The length of the CDR3 is 18 residues. Germline-derived CDR1 and CDR2 are LNHDA and SQIVND (reference sequence). With 5 bases clipped from V and 6 bases from J, the junction kept 15 bases outside the gene matches. CDR3 sequence (DNA): TGTGCCAGTAGTCTCATCTTTTTGACTAGCGGGATCCCCAATGAGCAGTTCTTC. Amino acid sequence: CASSLIFLTSGIPNEQFF.

The table lists this clonotype with a few counts. The chain is built from TRBV29-1 and TRBJ2-7, with 7 nucleotides matching TRBD1. Germline V lookup: CDR1 SQVTM, CDR2 ANQGSEA. Losses at the gene ends were 5 bases for V and 4 bases for J; bases not matched to a gene: 14. The CDR3 totals 15 residues. This CDR3 reads CSVYIPGQSSYEQYF. CDR3 sequence (DNA): TGCAGCGTTTACATACCGGGACAGAGTTCTTACGAGCAGTACTTC.

This clonotype was seen repeatedly, ten times or more. The chain is built from TRBV20-1 and TRBJ2-7; D could derive from TRBD1 or TRBD2 (5 bases each). CDR1 DFQATT and CDR2 SNEGSKA come from the germline V gene (reference sequence). V was shortened by 3 bases and J by 0 bases, with 9 bases between the two germline ends. The length of the CDR3 is 13 residues. The CDR3 loop is CSASGADSYEQYF. DNA for the CDR3: TGCAGTGCTAGCGGGGCGGACTCCTACGAGCAGTACTTC.

This clonotype turned up a few times. This chain joins TRBV2 and TRBJ2-2, with D unclear. This CDR3 is 11 amino acids long. Per the germline V gene, CDR1 is SNHLY and CDR2 is FYNNEI. V was trimmed by 6 bases and J by 6 bases, leaving 5 bases between them. The CDR3 DNA reads TGTGCCAGCAGCCGGTCCGGGGAGCTGTTTTTT. It yields the protein CASSRSGELFF.